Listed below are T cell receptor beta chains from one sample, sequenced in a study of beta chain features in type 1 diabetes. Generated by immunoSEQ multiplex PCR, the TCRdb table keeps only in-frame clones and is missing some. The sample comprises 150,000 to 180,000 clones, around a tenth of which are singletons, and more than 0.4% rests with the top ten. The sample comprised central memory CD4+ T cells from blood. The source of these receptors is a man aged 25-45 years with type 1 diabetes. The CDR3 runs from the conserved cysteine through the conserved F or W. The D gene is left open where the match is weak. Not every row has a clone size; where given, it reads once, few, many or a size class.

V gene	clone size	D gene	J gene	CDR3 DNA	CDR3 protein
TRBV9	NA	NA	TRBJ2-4	TGTGCCAGCAGCTTAGGACTAGCCAAAAACATTCAGTACTTC	CASSLGLAKNIQYF
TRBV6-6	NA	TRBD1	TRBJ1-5	TGTGCCAGCAGTCGCGGACAGGGGAGTCAGCCCCAGCATTTT	CASSRGQGSQPQHF
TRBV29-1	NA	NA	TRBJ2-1	TGCAGCGTCACGGTAGGGGCCAGCTCCTACAATGAGCAGTTCTTC	CSVTVGASSYNEQFF
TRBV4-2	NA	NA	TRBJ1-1	TGTGCCAGCAGCCAATCTAAGACAGGATGGTCTGAAGCTTTCTTT	CASSQSKTGWSEAFF
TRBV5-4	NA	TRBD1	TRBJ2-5	TGTGCCAGCAGCCCTCCAACGACAGGGGGAGAGACCCAGTACTTC	CASSPPTTGGETQYF
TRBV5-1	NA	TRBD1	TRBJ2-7	TGCGCCAGCAGCTTGGGGACAGGTCCAGTCTACGAGCAGTACTTC	CASSLGTGPVYEQYF
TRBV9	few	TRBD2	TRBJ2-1	TGTGCCAGCAGCCGCACTAGCGGCTCGCAGTTCTTC	CASSRTSGSQFF
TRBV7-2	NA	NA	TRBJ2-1	TGTGCCAGCAGCCTCCCTCGCGGCGGCTCCTACAATGAGCAGTTCTTC	CASSLPRGGSYNEQFF
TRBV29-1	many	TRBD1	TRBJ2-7	TGCAGTATAGTGACGCCTGGACAGGGCCACGAGCAGTACTTC	CSIVTPGQGHEQYF
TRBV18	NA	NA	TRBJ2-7	TGTGCCAGCTCACCTGGGCGGGACGAGCAGTACTTC	CASSPGRDEQYF
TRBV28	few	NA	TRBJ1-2	TGTGCCAGCGGTCTGGGCAGGCAAGGCTATGGCTACACCTTC	CASGLGRQGYGYTF
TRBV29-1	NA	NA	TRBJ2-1	TGCAGCGTTGAAGCCCAGACCGGGATAAACGGGGACAATGAGCAGTTCTTC	CSVEAQTGINGDNEQFF
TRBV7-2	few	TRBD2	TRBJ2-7	TGTGCCAGCAGCCTCCAGGCGGGGGACTACGAGCAGTACTTC	CASSLQAGDYEQYF
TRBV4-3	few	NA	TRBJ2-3	TGCGCCAGCAGCCTGAGAGGCAGCCCTACCACAGATACGCAGTATTTT	CASSLRGSPTTDTQYF
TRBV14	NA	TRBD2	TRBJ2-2	TGTGCCAGCAGCCAAGAGGTGACTAGCGGATACACCGGGGAGCTGTTTTTT	CASSQEVTSGYTGELFF
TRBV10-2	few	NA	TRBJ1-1	TGCGCCAGCAAGCTCGCCGGGCCCGAGGGACACCCGAAATTT	CASKLAGPEGHPKF
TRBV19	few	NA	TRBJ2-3	TGTGCCAGTCGGGACAAGTACACAGATACGCAGTATTTT	CASRDKYTDTQYF
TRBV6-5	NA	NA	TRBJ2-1	TGTGCCAGCAGCAGGGGACAAGGTCTGTACAATGAGCAGTTCTTC	CASSRGQGLYNEQFF
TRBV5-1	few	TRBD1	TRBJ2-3	TGCGCCAGCAGCTCAGGACAGGACACAGATACGCAGTATTTT	CASSSGQDTDTQYF
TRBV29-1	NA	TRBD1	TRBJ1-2	TGCAGCGTTCCTTCCTGGACAGGGGTGAATGGCTACACCTTC	CSVPSWTGVNGYTF
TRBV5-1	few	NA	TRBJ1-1	TGCGCCAGCAGCTTGGAGGGGGGGCCGAACACTGAAGCTTTCTTT	CASSLEGGPNTEAFF
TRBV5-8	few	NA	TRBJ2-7	TGTGCCAGCAGCTTCCGGGGGTCCGAGCAGTACTTC	CASSFRGSEQYF
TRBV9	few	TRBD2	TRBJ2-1	TGTGCCAGGCCAACTGGACTAGCGGCACCGAACTACAATGAGCAGTTCTTC	CARPTGLAAPNYNEQFF
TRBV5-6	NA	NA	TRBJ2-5	TGTGCCAGCAGCTTCGAAGAGACCCAGTACTTC	CASSFEETQYF
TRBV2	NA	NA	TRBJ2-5	TGTGCCAGCAGAACCGGGACAACTCAAGAGACCCAGTACTTC	CASRTGTTQETQYF
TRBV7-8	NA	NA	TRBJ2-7	TGTGCCAGCAGCCTAAACCGATACGAGCAGTACTTC	CASSLNRYEQYF
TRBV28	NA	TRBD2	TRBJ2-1	TGTGCCAGCAGTTTAATAGCGGGAGGCGCGGTACAGTTCTTC	CASSLIAGGAVQFF
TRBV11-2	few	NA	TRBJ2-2	TGTGCCAGCAGCTTACTCGGCGGGGAGCTGTTTTTT	CASSLLGGELFF
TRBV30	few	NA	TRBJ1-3	TGTGCCTGCTCAGGGATCTCTGGAAACACCATATATTTT	CACSGISGNTIYF
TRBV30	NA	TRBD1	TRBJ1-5	TGTGCCTGGAGTGGGACAGGGGAGCAGCCCCAGCATTTT	CAWSGTGEQPQHF
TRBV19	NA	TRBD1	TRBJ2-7	TGTGCCAGTAGTCCTAACACAGGGGATAAGGCCTACGAGCAGTACTTC	CASSPNTGDKAYEQYF
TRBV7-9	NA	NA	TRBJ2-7	TGTGCCAGCAGCTTAGACAGCAACTCCTACGAGCAGTACTTC	CASSLDSNSYEQYF
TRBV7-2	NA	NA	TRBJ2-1	TGTGCCAGCACTTTGGGCGGGGACTCCTACAATGAGCAGTTCTTC	CASTLGGDSYNEQFF
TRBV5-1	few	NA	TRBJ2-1	TGCGCCAGCAGCTTGGATGCGCGATACAATGAGCAGTTCTTC	CASSLDARYNEQFF
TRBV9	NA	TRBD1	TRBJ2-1	TGTGCCAGCAGCGACGAGGGGGCGCTGGACAATGAGCAGTTCTTC	CASSDEGALDNEQFF
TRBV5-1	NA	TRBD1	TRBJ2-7	TGCGCCAGCAGCTTGGGGGGACAGTGGGAGCAGTACTTC	CASSLGGQWEQYF
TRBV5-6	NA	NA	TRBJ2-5	TGTGCCAGCAGTCGTCGGTACCGTCAAATGGAGACCCAGTACTTC	CASSRRYRQMETQYF
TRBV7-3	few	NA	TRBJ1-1	TGTGCCAGCAGCTTATCCGCGGCGGGCACTGAAGCTTTCTTT	CASSLSAAGTEAFF
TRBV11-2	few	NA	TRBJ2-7	TGTGCCAGCAGGTCCGGCTACGAGCAGTACTTC	CASRSGYEQYF
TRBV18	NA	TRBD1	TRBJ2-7	TGTGCCAGCTCATCAGACAGGGGCTACGAGCAGTACTTC	CASSSDRGYEQYF
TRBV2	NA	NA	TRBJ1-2	TGTGCCACCACAGCGGGCGGCGGCCGGAATGGCTACACCTTC	CATTAGGGRNGYTF
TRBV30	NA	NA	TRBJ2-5	TGTGCCTGGAGTGTACAGGAGACCCAGTACTTC	CAWSVQETQYF
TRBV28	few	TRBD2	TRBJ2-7	TGTGCCAGCAATGAAGCCGGGACTAGCTATTTC	CASNEAGTSYF
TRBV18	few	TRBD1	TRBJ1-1	TGTGCCAGCTCTGGACAGGATGGGGGCACTGAAGCTTTCTTT	CASSGQDGGTEAFF
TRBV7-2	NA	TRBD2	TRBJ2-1	TGTGCCAGCAGCTCGGGGCGTAGCGGGAGAGTGGGGAGCAATGAGCAGTTCTTC	CASSSGRSGRVGSNEQFF
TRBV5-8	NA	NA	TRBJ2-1	TGTGCCAGCAGCCTACAGGCAAGAGAGCAGTTCTTC	CASSLQAREQFF
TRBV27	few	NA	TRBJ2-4	TGTGCCAGCAGGGGGCAGGGCAAAAACATTCAGTACTTC	CASRGQGKNIQYF
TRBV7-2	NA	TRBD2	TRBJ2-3	TGTGCCAGCAGCCGACTAGCGGGATACTCAGATACGCAGTATTTT	CASSRLAGYSDTQYF
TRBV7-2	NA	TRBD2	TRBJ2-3	TGTGCCAGCAGCCCGGGACTAGCAACAGATACGCAGTATTTT	CASSPGLATDTQYF
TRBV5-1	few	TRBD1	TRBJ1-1	TGCGCCAGCAGCTGGACAGGGGAAAACACTGAAGCTTTCTTT	CASSWTGENTEAFF
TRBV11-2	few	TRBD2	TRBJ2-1	TGTGCCAGCAGCCAAACTAGCGGGCATTACAATGAGCAGTTCTTC	CASSQTSGHYNEQFF
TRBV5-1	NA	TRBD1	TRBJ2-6	TGCGCCAGCAGCTTAGCGGGACAGGGTTCCGGGGCCAACGTCCTGACTTTC	CASSLAGQGSGANVLTF
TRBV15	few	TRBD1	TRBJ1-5	TGTGCCACCAGCAGAGATCAGCTCAGGGGGATTTATCAGCCCCAGCATTTT	CATSRDQLRGIYQPQHF
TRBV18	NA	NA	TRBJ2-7	TGTGCCAGCTCCCCCAGGGGGGATTACTCCTACGAGCAGTACTTC	CASSPRGDYSYEQYF
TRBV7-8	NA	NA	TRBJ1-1	TGTGCCAGCAGCGCCCCGGAACAGGGGAACACTGAAGCTTTCTTT	CASSAPEQGNTEAFF